This record concerns one T cell receptor (beta chain) sequence. Its antigen remains unidentified. The data were taken from a study of shared clonotypes between healthy human individuals. General study points: When naive CD4 clonotypes were compared across a few donors, 4% to 5.5% were shared.

The repertoire was sequenced with immunoSEQ multiplex PCR; TCRdb's copy has only in-frame clones and lacks some. This table has over a million clones, more than 75% appearing once. Trimming cost V 0 bases and J 4 bases; bases outside gene matches: 4. Germline assignment: CDR1 SNHLY and CDR2 FYNNEI. This CDR3 is built from 15 residues. The CD4+ fraction was divided into a CD45RA+ naive subset and a CD45RA-negative memory subset. The chain combines TRBV2 with TRBJ2-7; TRBD1 aligns across 9 bases. Input material: memory CD4+ T cells from PBMCs. As to subset: CD45RA-negative fraction. The clonotype comes from a man in his late teens or twenties in good health. Some clones in this sample may be carry-over from other donors' samples. CDR3 in amino acids: CASSEAGDRAYEQYF. The CDR3 region has the DNA TGTGCCAGCAGTGAAGCCGGGGACAGGGCTTACGAGCAGTACTTC.